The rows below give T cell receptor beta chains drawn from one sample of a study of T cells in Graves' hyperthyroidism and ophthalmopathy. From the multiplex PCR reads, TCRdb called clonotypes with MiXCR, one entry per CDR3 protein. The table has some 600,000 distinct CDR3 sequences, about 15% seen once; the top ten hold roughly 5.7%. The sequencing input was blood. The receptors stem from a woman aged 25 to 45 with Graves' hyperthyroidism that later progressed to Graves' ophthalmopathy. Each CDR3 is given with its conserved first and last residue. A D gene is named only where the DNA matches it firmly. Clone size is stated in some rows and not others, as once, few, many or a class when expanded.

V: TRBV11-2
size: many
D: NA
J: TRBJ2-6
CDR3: CASSLRSLFSVGANVLTF
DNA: TGTGCCAGCAGCTTAAGGAGTCTTTTCTCCGTGGGGGCCAACGTCCTGACTTTC

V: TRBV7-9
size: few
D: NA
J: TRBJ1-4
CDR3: CASSHGELNEKLFF
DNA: TGTGCCAGCAGCCACGGGGAGCTGAATGAAAAACTGTTTTTT

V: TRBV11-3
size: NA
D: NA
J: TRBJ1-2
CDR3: CASSLDPVFNYGYTF
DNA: TGTGCCAGCAGCTTAGATCCAGTCTTTAACTATGGCTACACCTTC

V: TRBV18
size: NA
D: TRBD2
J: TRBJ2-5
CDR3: CASSPPQLAEETQYF
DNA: TGTGCCAGCTCACCACCTCAGCTAGCGGAAGAGACCCAGTACTTC

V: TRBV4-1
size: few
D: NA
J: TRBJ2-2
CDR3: CASSQGPGGELFF
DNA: TGCGCCAGCAGCCAAGGACCCGGCGGGGAGCTGTTTTTT

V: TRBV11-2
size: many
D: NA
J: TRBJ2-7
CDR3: CASSYGLAYEQYF
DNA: TGTGCCAGCAGCTACGGGTTAGCCTACGAGCAGTACTTC

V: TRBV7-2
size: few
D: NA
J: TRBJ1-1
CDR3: CASSLVGGQKSEAFF
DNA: TGTGCCAGCAGCTTAGTTGGGGGGCAAAAGAGTGAAGCTTTCTTT

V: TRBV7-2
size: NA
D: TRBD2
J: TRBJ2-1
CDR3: CASSLAYLAGKDEKFF
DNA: TGTGCCAGCAGCTTAGCGTACCTAGCGGGCAAGGATGAGAAGTTCTTC

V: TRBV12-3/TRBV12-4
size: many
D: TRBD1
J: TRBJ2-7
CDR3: CASSLRQGFDEQYF
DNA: TGTGCCAGCAGTTTGAGACAGGGGTTCGACGAGCAGTACTTC

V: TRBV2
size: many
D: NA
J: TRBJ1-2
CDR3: CASSAGISYGYTF
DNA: TGTGCCAGCAGTGCTGGGATCAGCTATGGCTACACCTTC

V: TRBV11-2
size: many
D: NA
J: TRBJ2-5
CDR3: CASSLWKGETQYF
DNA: TGTGCCAGCAGCTTATGGAAAGGGGAGACCCAGTACTTC

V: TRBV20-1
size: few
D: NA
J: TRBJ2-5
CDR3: CSARALYQETQYF
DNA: TGCAGTGCTAGAGCTTTGTACCAAGAGACCCAGTACTTC

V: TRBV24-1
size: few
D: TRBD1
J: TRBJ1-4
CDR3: CATSAGGSPTNEKLFF
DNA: TGTGCCACCAGTGCAGGGGGCAGTCCAACTAATGAAAAACTGTTTTTT

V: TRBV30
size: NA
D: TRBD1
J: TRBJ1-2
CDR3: CAWSGGQGVNYGYTF
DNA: TGTGCCTGGAGTGGGGGACAGGGTGTTAACTATGGCTACACCTTC

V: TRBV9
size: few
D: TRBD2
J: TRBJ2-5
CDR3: CASSVSNAGVRETQYF
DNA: TGTGCCAGCAGCGTCTCAAACGCGGGAGTTCGGGAGACCCAGTACTTC

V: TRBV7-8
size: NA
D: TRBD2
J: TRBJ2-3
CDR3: CASSLRLAGNFTDTQYF
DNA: TGTGCCAGCAGCTTAAGGCTAGCGGGCAACTTCACAGATACGCAGTATTTT

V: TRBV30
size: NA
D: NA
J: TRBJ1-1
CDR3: CAWGGLMNTEAFF
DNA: TGTGCCTGGGGCGGACTCATGAACACTGAAGCTTTCTTT

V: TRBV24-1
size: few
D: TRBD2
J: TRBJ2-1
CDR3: CATSDPTTLAGENEQFF
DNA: TGTGCCACCAGTGATCCGACAACACTAGCGGGAGAGAATGAGCAGTTCTTC

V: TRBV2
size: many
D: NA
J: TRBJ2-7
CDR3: CASSEDRIATYEQYF
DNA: TGTGCCAGCAGTGAAGATCGAATAGCTACCTACGAGCAGTACTTC

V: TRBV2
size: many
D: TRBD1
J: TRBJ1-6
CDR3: CASRAEQGKLYNSPLHF
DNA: TGTGCCAGCAGGGCGGAACAGGGGAAGCTCTATAATTCACCCCTCCACTTT

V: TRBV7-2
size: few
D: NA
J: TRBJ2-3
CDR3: CASKSPSTDTQYF
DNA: TGTGCCAGCAAGTCCCCTAGCACAGATACGCAGTATTTT

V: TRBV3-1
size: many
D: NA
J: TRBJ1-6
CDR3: CASSQDGYYNSPLHF
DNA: TGTGCCAGCAGCCAAGATGGTTATTATAATTCACCCCTCCACTTT

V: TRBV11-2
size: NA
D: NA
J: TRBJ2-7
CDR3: CASSLGDREQYF
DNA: TGTGCCAGCAGCTTAGGGGACCGGGAGCAGTACTTC

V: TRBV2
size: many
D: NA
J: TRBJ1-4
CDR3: CASSRDTSNEKLFF
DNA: TGTGCCAGCAGTAGGGACACTTCTAATGAAAAACTGTTTTTT

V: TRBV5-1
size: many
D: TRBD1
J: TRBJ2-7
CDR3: CASSRDSNEQYF
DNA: TGCGCCAGCAGCCGGGACAGTAACGAGCAGTACTTC

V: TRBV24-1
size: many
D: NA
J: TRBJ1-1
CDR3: CATSDSQISQGTEAFF
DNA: TGTGCCACCAGTGATAGCCAGATCTCGCAGGGCACTGAAGCTTTCTTT

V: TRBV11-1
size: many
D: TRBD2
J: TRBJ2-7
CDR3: CASKLAGDYEQYF
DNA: TGTGCCAGCAAACTAGCGGGAGACTACGAGCAGTACTTC

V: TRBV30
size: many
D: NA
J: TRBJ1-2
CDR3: CAWTRGVYGYTF
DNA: TGTGCCTGGACTCGGGGTGTCTATGGCTACACCTTC

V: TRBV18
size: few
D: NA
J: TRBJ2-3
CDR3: CASSPTWEAADTQYF
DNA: TGTGCCAGCTCACCAACTTGGGAGGCGGCAGATACGCAGTATTTT

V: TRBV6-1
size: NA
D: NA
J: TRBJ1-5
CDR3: CASNPLNPQQPQHF
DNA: TGTGCCAGCAACCCCCTAAACCCCCAACAGCCCCAGCATTTT

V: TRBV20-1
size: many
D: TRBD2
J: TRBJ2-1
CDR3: CSATAVGTSGLSGSYNEQFF
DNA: TGCAGTGCTACAGCGGTAGGGACTAGCGGGCTATCAGGCTCCTACAATGAGCAGTTCTTC

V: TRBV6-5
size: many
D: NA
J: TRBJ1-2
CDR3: CASSYSKGDSNYGYTF
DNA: TGTGCCAGCAGTTACTCGAAGGGGGACTCTAACTATGGCTACACCTTC

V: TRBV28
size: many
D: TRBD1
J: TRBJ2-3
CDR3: CASSYRGYTDTQYF
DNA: TGTGCCAGCAGTTACAGGGGGTACACAGATACGCAGTATTTT

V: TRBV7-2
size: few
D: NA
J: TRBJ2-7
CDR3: CASSLVAGSAYEQYF
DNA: TGTGCCAGCAGCTTGGTTGCGGGCAGTGCCTACGAGCAGTACTTC

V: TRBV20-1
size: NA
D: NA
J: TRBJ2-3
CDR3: CSARAVQGADTQYF
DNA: TGCAGTGCTAGAGCGGTCCAGGGAGCAGATACGCAGTATTTT

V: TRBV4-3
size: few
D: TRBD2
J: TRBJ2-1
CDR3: CASSPLRVAGDYNEQFF
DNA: TGCGCCAGCAGCCCCCTTCGGGTAGCGGGAGATTACAATGAGCAGTTCTTC

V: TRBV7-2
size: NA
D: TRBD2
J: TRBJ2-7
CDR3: CGSTPGGYEQYF
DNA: TGTGGCAGCACCCCGGGAGGTTACGAGCAGTACTTC

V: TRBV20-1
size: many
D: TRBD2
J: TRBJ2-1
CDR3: CSLLAGVGEQFF
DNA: TGCAGTCTCCTAGCGGGAGTCGGGGAGCAGTTCTTC